This TCR beta chain was profiled in a study of T cells in Graves' hyperthyroidism and ophthalmopathy (dated by TCRdb to between 2018 and 2021). Concerning the study at large: A discovery cohort of about 95 patients, 43 with Graves' ophthalmopathy and fewer than 65 with stable Graves' hyperthyroidism, was used to find distinguishing TCR V-J signatures. Once sampling was done, hyperthyroidism patients were given methimazole at a starting dose of 30 mg daily, whereas ophthalmopathy patients were given high-dose intravenous methylprednisolone. Thyroid tissue and blood T-cell repertoires from six Graves' hyperthyroidism patients were also compared in the study. Prospective prediction of ophthalmopathy was tested in an independent validation cohort of fewer than 20 hyperthyroidism patients and approximately 17 patients who later progressed to ophthalmopathy. TCR Vbeta CDR3 sequencing of 130 to 150 peripheral blood samples (about 45 ophthalmopathy, roughly 74 hyperthyroidism and roughly 17 progressor patients) is reported in the paper. The 90 to 100 discovery patients were randomly divided into training and test sets at a 7:3 ratio.

The CDR3 goes from the cysteine to the phenylalanine over 15 residues. Kept here is only the CDR3 DNA, which spans 45 bases and is read in frame from base 1. CDR1 and CDR2, per the germline V gene, are SGDLS and YYNGEE. The germline V end is reduced by 4 bases and the J end by 6 bases; junction bases left unmatched: 6. This clonotype was seen ten or more times. It has no known antigen specificity. The sample holds no much larger clone one base away, and base qualities are not on file. The paper as a whole reports these results and caveats: Sample size was not statistically predetermined, and blinding of investigators to group allocation was not performed. In validation, the model predicted progression to ophthalmopathy with about 71% sensitivity and 72.22% specificity, a median of about 6.7 months before onset. Most expanded thyroid clonotypes (frequency above 0.001) were also found in blood, which suggests that blood repertoires may mirror thyroid immune responses. A 13 V-J signature model separated ophthalmopathy from stable hyperthyroidism, with 87.88% sensitivity and roughly 84% specificity in cross-validation and 80%/75% in testing.

The TCR beta CDR3 regions were amplified from RNA transcripts. A first-round RT-PCR of the TCR CDR3 used the HTBI primer set with the Qiagen OneStep RT-PCR kit. Libraries were constructed in a second round of multiplex PCR, after which size selection and purification were carried out. Paired-end sequencing of the libraries was performed with 100 bp reads on an Illumina HiSeq2000. The published analysis was carried out like this. SOAPnuke was used to process the raw data, removing reads that contained adapters or uncalled bases, had a mean Phred below 15, or lacked an exact match to the constant primer or identifier. COPE v1.2.5 was used to merge the high-quality paired reads, and each unique nucleotide sequence was defined as a clonotype. MiTCR v1.1 was used to align clonotypes to the IMGT TRBV, TRBD and TRBJ reference segments. Analysis was restricted to V-J combinations with a frequency above 0.0001, which covered 99.2% of repertoires. A TCS score was defined as the ratio between F50 (clonal expansion) and ExV (chaos), using BLOSUM62-based TCRdist between CDR3 peptides within each V-J. Welch's t-statistics and random forest reduced fewer than 550 V-J features to roughly 13, which were used in a naive Bayes classifier (R e1071). The similarity between thyroid and blood repertoires was quantified using the Morisita-Horn index. TCRdb applied fastp at Q25 and MiXCR to the public reads, then kept only in-frame beta chains. When rows share a CDR3 protein, they turn into one entry using the most common DNA and genes. For this entry, the V and J calls and clone size follow TCRdb and not the study's own pipeline. Here the sample has about 570,000 distinct CDR3 sequences; about 45% occur a single time. The ten largest clones represent around a fifth of the sample.

Exclusion was applied to patients with uncontrolled infections, other autoimmune diseases, pregnancy or lactation. Clinical symptoms, serum thyroxine and TRAb, thyroid ultrasound, and orbital computed tomography formed the basis for the diagnoses. Total RNA was extracted with Trizol reagent, and quality was checked on an Agilent 2100 Bioanalyzer. The chain joins TRBV9 to TRBJ1-6; 8 central nucleotides agree with TRBD1. The sequenced sample consisted of peripheral blood or thyroid tissue (not recorded which). This TCR was sampled from an adult woman with Graves' disease, either hyperthyroidism or ophthalmopathy (not recorded which). The CDR3 in this case is CASSPRTGPNSPLHF. Read as DNA, the sequence is TGTGCCAGCAGCCCTAGGACAGGGCCTAATTCACCCCTCCACTTT.